The present entry profiles one TCR beta chain with its context. It was with unique molecular identifiers that the TCRbeta library was prepared. One entry per CDR3 protein results from TCRdb running MiXCR on the PCR reads. This table has about 360,000 distinct CDR3 sequences, approximately 12% appearing once. V dropped 7 bases and J dropped 12 bases, with 12 bases sitting between them. CDR3 length equals 10 residues. Germline V gene sequence: CDR1 GTSNPN, CDR2 SVGIG (reference sequence). The data belong to a study of T-cell reconstitution after alpha-beta-depleted transplantation in children. The chain combines TRBV30 with TRBJ1-4, with D hard to call. Sequenced material: PBMCs, taken from the stem cell graft. The sequence came from a human donor who donated a stem cell graft to a child with Fanconi anemia. The CDR3 loop reads CAYGGGELFF. The CDR3 DNA reads as TGTGCCTACGGAGGCGGGGAACTGTTTTTT.